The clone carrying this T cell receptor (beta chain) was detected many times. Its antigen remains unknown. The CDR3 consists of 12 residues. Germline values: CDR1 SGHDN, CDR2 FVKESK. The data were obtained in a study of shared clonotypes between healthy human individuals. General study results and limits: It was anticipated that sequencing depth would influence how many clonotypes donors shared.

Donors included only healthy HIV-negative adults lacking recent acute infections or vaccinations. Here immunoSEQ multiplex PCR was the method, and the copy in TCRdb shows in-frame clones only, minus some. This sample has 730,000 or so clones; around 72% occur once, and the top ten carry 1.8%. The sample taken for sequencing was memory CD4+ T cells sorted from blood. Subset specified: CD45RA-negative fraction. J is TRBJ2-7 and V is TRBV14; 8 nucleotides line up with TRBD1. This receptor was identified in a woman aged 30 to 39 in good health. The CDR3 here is CAKDRAAYEQYF. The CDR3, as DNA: TGTGCGAAGGACAGGGCGGCCTACGAGCAGTACTTC.